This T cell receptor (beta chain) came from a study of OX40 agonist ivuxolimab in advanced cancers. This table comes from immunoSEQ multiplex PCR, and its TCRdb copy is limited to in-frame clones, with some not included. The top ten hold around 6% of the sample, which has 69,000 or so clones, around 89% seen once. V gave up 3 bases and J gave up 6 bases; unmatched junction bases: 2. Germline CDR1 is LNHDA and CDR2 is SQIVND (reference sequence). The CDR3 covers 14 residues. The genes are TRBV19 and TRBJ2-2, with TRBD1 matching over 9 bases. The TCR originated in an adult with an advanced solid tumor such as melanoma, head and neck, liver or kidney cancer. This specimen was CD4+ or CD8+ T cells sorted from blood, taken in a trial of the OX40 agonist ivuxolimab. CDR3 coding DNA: TGTGCCAGTAGTATGGGACAGGGAGCCGGGGAGCTGTTTTTT. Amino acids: CASSMGQGAGELFF.